This TCR beta chain is from a study of CD8 T cells in ankylosing spondylitis. Study-level points and caveats: A CD8+ phenotype characterized the disease-linked clones, which were relatively rare in peripheral blood. Within ankylosing spondylitis blood, a TCR beta motif made up of several highly homologous variants appeared to be characteristic.

To note about this clonotype: Its antigen is not identified. At one of its ends the junction is not consistent with the germline gene, which may arise from a read error.

For TCR beta, libraries came from quantitative 5'-RACE with molecular barcodes. TCRdb used MiXCR to reprocess the 5' RACE reads, holding one entry per CDR3 protein. The table lists 500,000 to 650,000 distinct CDR3 sequences, 5.3% of them singletons. This CDR3 region has 11 residues. The germline CDR1 and CDR2 sequences are LGHNA and YNFKEQ. The sequencing input was blood, either unsorted or a sorted T cell fraction (not recorded which). This sequence originates from a male donor with ankylosing spondylitis. The chain uses TRBV4-2 and TRBJ1-2; D might be TRBD1 (6 bases). The chain's CDR3 is CASSRGGGYNF. The CDR3 DNA is TGTGCCAGCAGCCGTGGGGGGGGCTACAACTTC.